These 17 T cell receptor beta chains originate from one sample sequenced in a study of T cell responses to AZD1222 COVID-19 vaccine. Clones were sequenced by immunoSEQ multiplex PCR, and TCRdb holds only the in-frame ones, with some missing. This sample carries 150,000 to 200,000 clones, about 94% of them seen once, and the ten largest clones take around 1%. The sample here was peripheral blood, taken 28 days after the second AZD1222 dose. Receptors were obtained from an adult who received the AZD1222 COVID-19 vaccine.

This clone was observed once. This CDR3 reads CASSLLGQGSNQPQHF. CDR3 bases: TGTGCCAGCAGCTTATTAGGCCAGGGGAGCAATCAGCCCCAGCATTTT. The chain has TRBV7-8 and TRBJ1-5; D is possibly TRBD1 (6 bases). This CDR3 has 16 residues. Trimming removed 2 bases at V and 1 base at J, with 12 bases between. The germline gives CDR1 SGHVS, CDR2 FQNEAQ.

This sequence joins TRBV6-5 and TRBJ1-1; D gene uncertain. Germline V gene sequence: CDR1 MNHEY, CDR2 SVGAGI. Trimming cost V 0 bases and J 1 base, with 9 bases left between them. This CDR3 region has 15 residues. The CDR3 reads CASSYSLTANTEAFF. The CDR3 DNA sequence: TGTGCCAGCAGTTACTCTCTGACTGCGAACACTGAAGCTTTCTTT.

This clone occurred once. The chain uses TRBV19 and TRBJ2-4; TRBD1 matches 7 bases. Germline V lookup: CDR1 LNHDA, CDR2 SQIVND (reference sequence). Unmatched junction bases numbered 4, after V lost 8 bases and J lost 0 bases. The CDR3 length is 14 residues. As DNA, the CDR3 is TGTGCCAGTTTAGACAGGGAAGCCAAAAACATTCAGTACTTC. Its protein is CASLDREAKNIQYF.

This CDR3 reads CASRRGQDISNYGYTF. CDR3 DNA: TGTGCCAGTAGACGGGGACAGGATATATCTAACTATGGCTACACCTTC. The genes are TRBV19 and TRBJ1-2; 8 nucleotides align to TRBD1. V gave up 6 bases and J gave up 0 bases; unmatched junction bases: 9. This CDR3 comprises 16 residues. Germline V CDR1 and CDR2: LNHDA, SQIVND (reference sequence).

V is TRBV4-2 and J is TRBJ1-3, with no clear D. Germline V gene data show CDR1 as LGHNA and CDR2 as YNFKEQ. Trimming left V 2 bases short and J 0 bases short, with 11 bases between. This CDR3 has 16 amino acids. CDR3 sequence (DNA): TGTGCCAGCAGCCAATGGACGGATACCTCTGGAAACACCATATATTTT. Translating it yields CASSQWTDTSGNTIYF.

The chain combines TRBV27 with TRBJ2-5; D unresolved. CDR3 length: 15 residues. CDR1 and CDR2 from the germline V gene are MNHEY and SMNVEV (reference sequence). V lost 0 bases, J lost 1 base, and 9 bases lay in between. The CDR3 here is CASSLSLESQETQYF. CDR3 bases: TGTGCCAGCAGTTTATCGTTAGAAAGCCAAGAGACCCAGTACTTC.

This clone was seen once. In nucleotides, the CDR3 is TGCGCCAGCAGCTTGGGGGCAGGGGGTCCCTCCTACAATGAGCAGTTCTTC. Its protein is CASSLGAGGPSYNEQFF. The genes are TRBV5-1 and TRBJ2-1; 7 positions agree with TRBD1. V shed 0 bases and J 0 bases; nucleotides not matched to a gene: 6. The CDR3 loop spans 17 amino acids. In germline, CDR1 is SGHRS, CDR2 YFSETQ.

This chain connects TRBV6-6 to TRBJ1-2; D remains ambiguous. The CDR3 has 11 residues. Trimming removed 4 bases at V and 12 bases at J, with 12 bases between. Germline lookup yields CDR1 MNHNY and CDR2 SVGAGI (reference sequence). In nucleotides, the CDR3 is TGTGCCAGCAGTTCGGAAGGGCGGCACACCTTC. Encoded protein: CASSSEGRHTF.

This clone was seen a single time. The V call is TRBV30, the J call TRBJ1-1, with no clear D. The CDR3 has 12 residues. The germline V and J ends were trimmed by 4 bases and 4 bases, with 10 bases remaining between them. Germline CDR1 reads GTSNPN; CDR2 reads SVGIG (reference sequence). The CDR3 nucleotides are TGTGCCTGGATGCAAAGGGTCACTGAAGCTTTCTTT. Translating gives CAWMQRVTEAFF.

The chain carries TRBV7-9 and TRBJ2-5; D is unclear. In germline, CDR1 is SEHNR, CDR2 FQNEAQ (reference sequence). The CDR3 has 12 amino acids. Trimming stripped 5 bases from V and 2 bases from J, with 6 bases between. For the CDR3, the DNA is TGTGCCAGCAGCACCGCGCAAGAGACCCAGTACTTC. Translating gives CASSTAQETQYF.

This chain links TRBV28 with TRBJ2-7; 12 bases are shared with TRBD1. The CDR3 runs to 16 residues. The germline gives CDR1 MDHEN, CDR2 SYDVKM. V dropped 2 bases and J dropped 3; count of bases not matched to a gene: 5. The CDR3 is CASSLAGTGGFYEQYF. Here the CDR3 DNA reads TGTGCCAGCAGTTTAGCCGGGACAGGGGGCTTCTACGAGCAGTACTTC.

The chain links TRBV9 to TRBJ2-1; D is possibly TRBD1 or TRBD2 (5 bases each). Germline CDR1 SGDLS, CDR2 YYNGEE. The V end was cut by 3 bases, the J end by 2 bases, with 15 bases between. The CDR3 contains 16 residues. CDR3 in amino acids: CASSASGTLTYNEQFF. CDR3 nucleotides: TGTGCCAGCAGCGCCTCCGGGACCTTAACCTACAATGAGCAGTTCTTC. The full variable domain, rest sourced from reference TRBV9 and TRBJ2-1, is DSGVTQTPKHLITATGQRVTLRCSPRSGDLSVYWYQQSLDQGLQFLIQYYNGEERAKGNILERFSAQQFPDLHSELNLSSLELGDSALYFCASSASGTLTYNEQFFGPGTRLTVL.

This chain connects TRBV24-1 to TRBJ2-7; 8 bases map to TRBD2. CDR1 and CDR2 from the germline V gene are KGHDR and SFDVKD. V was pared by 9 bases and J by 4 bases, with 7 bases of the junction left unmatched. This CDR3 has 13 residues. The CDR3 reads CATSDGGGYEQYF. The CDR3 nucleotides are TGTGCCACCTCTGACGGGGGGGGGTACGAGCAGTACTTC.

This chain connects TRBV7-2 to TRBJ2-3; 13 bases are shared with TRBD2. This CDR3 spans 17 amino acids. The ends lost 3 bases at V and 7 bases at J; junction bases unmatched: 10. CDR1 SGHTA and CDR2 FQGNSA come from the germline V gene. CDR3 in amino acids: CASSFVAGLAGENTQYF. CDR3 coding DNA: TGTGCCAGCAGCTTTGTGGCTGGACTAGCGGGGGAGAATACGCAGTATTTT.

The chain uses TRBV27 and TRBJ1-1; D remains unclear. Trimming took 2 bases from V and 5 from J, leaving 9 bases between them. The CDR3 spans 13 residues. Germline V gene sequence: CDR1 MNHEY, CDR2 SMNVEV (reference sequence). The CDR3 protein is CASSLRRRTEAFF. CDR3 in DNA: TGTGCCAGCAGTTTACGAAGAAGGACTGAAGCTTTCTTT.

The CDR3 region has the DNA TGCGCCAGCAGCTTGGGAGGGGGACAGATGAATGAAAAACTGTTTTTT. Amino acids: CASSLGGGQMNEKLFF. The V gene is TRBV5-1, the J gene TRBJ1-4; 7 bases line up with TRBD1. Losses at the gene ends were 0 bases for V and 5 bases for J; bases not matched to a gene: 7. CDR1 SGHRS and CDR2 YFSETQ come from the germline V gene. The CDR3 runs to 16 residues. Looking up the rest from reference TRBV5-1 and TRBJ1-4 gives the full variable domain: KAGVTQTPRYLIKTRGQQVTLSCSPISGHRSVSWYQQTPGQGLQFLFEYFSETQRNKGNFPGRFSGRQFSNSRSEMNVSTLELGDSALYLCASSLGGGQMNEKLFFGSGTQLSVL.

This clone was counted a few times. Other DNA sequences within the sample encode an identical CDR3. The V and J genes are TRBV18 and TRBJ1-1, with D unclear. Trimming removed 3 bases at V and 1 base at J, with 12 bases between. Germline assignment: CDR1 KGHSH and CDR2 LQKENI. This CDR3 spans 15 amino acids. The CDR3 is CASSPLERANTEAFF. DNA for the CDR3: TGTGCCAGCTCACCGCTCGAGAGGGCGAACACTGAAGCTTTCTTT.